These 17 T cell receptor beta chains originate from one sample sequenced in a study of blood T cells in healthy people across ages. Using a J-beta primer mix together with a sample-barcoded 5' primer, a second PCR was run for roughly 6 to 12 cycles. TCRdb processed the 5' RACE reads anew with MiXCR; each CDR3 protein has one entry. In the table there are roughly 800,000 distinct CDR3 sequences, 30% to 45% of which are singletons. The sample taken for sequencing was blood. These receptors were obtained from a man between 18 and 29 years old in good health.

V usage is TRBV4-1 and J usage is TRBJ2-7; 7 nucleotides match TRBD1. The CDR3 runs to 15 residues. Germline values: CDR1 MGHRA, CDR2 YSYEKL. The J segment lost 4 bases and the V segment lost 6 bases, leaving 12 bases of the junction unmatched. The CDR3 DNA reads TGCGCCAGCAGTAGGAGAGCGGCACAGGGGTACGAGCAGTACTTC. Translation gives CASSRRAAQGYEQYF.

About this clonotype itself: A much larger clone differs by one base, so this may be a read error. The chain carries TRBV5-1 and TRBJ1-2, with D perhaps TRBD1 (5 bases). Trimming took off 4 bases at V and 4 bases at J, with 20 bases between the two ends. CDR1 is SGHRS, CDR2 YFSETQ, per germline. This CDR3 contains 16 residues. Here the CDR3 DNA reads TGCGCCAGCAGCCTCGGGACCATCCCCGCGAGCTATGGCTACACCTTC. It encodes CASSLGTIPASYGYTF.

The chain links TRBV7-9 to TRBJ2-5, with 10 bases that match TRBD2. Germline CDR1 and CDR2: SEHNR and FQNEAQ (reference sequence). J lost 1 base, V lost 2 bases, and 10 bases had no gene match. CDR3 length: 18 amino acids. The CDR3 reads CASSLSVLTSGFQETQYF. The CDR3, as DNA: TGTGCCAGCAGCTTATCGGTTTTGACTAGCGGGTTCCAAGAGACCCAGTACTTC.

As concerns this clonotype: Its ends do not fully match the called genes, so a read error is possible. The chain couples TRBV2 to TRBJ1-5; 7 bases line up with TRBD1. This CDR3 spans 14 amino acids. Per the germline V gene, CDR1 is SNHLY and CDR2 is FYNNEI. The CDR3 bases are TGTGCTAGCAGTGAAGCCCAGGGGGGACAGCCCCAGCATTTT. Encoded protein: CASSEAQGGQPQHF.

This clonotype was found many times. The rearrangement joins TRBV20-1 to TRBJ2-7; no reliable D call. Between the trimmed V and J ends, which lost 0 bases and 0 bases, there was a span of 12 bases. This CDR3 is 15 amino acids long. Germline CDR1 and CDR2: DFQATT and SNEGSKA (reference sequence). CDR3 coding DNA: TGCAGTGCTAGAGACCCTCAGAGGAGCTCCTACGAGCAGTACTTC. This encodes CSARDPQRSSYEQYF.

This chain uses TRBV3-1 with TRBJ2-7; TRBD1 matches at 7 bases. This CDR3 contains 17 residues. The germline CDR1 and CDR2 sequences are LGHDT and YNNKEL (reference sequence). After removal of 3 bases from V and 1 base from J, the junction contained 12 bases not matched to a gene. CDR3 in amino acids: CASSQTLTDRSSYEQYF. The CDR3 DNA is TGTGCCAGCAGCCAGACTCTCACGGACAGGTCGTCCTACGAGCAGTACTTC.

This chain uses TRBV29-1 with TRBJ2-3; maybe TRBD2 (7 bases). Germline CDR1 and CDR2: SQVTM and ANQGSEA. Trimming stripped 6 bases from V and 0 bases from J, with 13 bases between. This CDR3 has 14 residues. In DNA form, the CDR3 reads TGCAGCGTCCTAGGGAGGGGGAGCACAGATACGCAGTATTTT. This translates into CSVLGRGSTDTQYF.

This sequence joins TRBV7-3 and TRBJ2-2; D is uncertain. V shed 1 base and J shed 0 bases, with 12 bases lying between them. From germline, CDR1 is SGHTA and CDR2 FQGTGA. The CDR3 runs to 17 residues. This CDR3 reads CASSLRSASSNTGELFF. The CDR3 DNA reads TGTGCCAGCAGCTTAAGGTCGGCCTCCTCGAACACCGGGGAGCTGTTTTTT.

There are a few counts of this clonotype. The chain combines TRBV12-3 or TRBV12-4 with TRBJ2-4, with D possibly called TRBD1 or TRBD2 (5 bases each). Trimming removed 2 bases at V and 1 base at J, with 9 bases between. CDR3 size: 15 residues. This CDR3 is CASSLRGVAKNIQYF. The CDR3 bases are TGTGCCAGCAGTTTAAGGGGAGTGGCCAAAAACATTCAGTACTTC.

This clonotype was detected ten times or more. This chain joins TRBV7-7 and TRBJ2-1; 10 bases map to TRBD2. This CDR3 region has 16 residues. The V gene end was trimmed by 1 base and the J gene end by 7 bases; junction bases not matched to a gene: 7. CDR1 is SSHAT and CDR2 is FNYEAQ in the germline V gene (reference sequence). The CDR3 spells CASSLDPLAGLNEQFF. CDR3 coding DNA: TGTGCCAGCAGCTTAGACCCACTAGCGGGGTTGAATGAGCAGTTCTTC.

The chain is built from TRBV27 and TRBJ1-2; TRBD1 matches at 9 bases. V gave up 7 bases and J gave up 7 bases; unmatched junction bases: 19. This CDR3 is 17 amino acids long. Germline V lookup: CDR1 MNHEY, CDR2 SMNVEV (reference sequence). In nucleotides, the CDR3 is TGTGCCAGCACCAAGACAGGGGGGGTGGCAAGGCTTGGTGGCTACACCTTC. Protein product: CASTKTGGVARLGGYTF.

The table lists this clonotype with a few counts. This chain joins TRBV14 and TRBJ2-1, with D hard to call. TRBJ2-7 explains the end of the DNA better; the J call may be wrong. From germline, CDR1 is SGHDN and CDR2 FVKESK. The CDR3 runs to 14 residues. CDR3 residues: CASSQGWVYNEQYF. The DNA for the CDR3 is TGTGCCAGCAGCCAAGGATGGGTCTACAATGAGCAGTACTTC.

This chain connects TRBV20-1 to TRBJ2-7; 7 bases fit TRBD2. Germline lookup yields CDR1 DFQATT and CDR2 SNEGSKA (reference sequence). CDR3 length: 15 residues. V dropped 6 bases and J dropped 2; count of bases not matched to a gene: 13. CDR3 coding DNA: TGCAGTGCGTCGGGGCAGCGGGGATTGCCCTACGAGCAGTACTTC. Its protein is CSASGQRGLPYEQYF.

The rearrangement joins TRBV20-1 to TRBJ1-5, with 8 nucleotides matching TRBD1. From germline, CDR1 is DFQATT and CDR2 SNEGSKA (reference sequence). The length of the CDR3 is 14 residues. V dropped 3 bases and J dropped 2; count of bases not matched to a gene: 3. CDR3 DNA: TGCAGTGCTAGTAGGGGACAGGGCAATCAGCCCCAGCATTTT. Protein sequence: CSASRGQGNQPQHF.

The chain carries TRBV4-1 and TRBJ2-1; no definite D call. Between the trimmed V and J ends, which lost 0 bases and 8 bases, there was a span of 5 bases. The CDR3 is made up of 12 amino acids. Germline assignment: CDR1 MGHRA and CDR2 YSYEKL. The CDR3 nucleotides are TGCGCCAGCAGCCAAGACTGGGATGAGCAGTTCTTC. As protein: CASSQDWDEQFF.

The chain is built from TRBV5-4 and TRBJ1-6; no definite D call. The CDR3 consists of 14 residues. Trimming left V 2 bases short and J 8 bases short, with 11 bases between. Germline assignment: CDR1 SGHNT and CDR2 YYREEE (reference sequence). The CDR3 coding sequence is TGTGCCAGCAGCTTTGCCATGAGGGATTCACCCCTCCACTTT. It specifies CASSFAMRDSPLHF. The full variable domain, in which reference TRBV5-4 and TRBJ1-6 provide the parts outside the CDR3, is ETGVTQSPTHLIKTRGQQVTLRCSSQSGHNTVSWYQQALGQGPQFIFQYYREEENGRGNFPPRFSGLQFPNYSSELNVNALELDDSALYLCASSFAMRDSPLHFGNGTRLTVT.

A word on this clonotype: Germline is not matched at one junction end, which may reflect a read error. J is TRBJ2-3 and V is TRBV7-7; D remains unclear. The length of the CDR3 is 18 residues. Per the germline V gene, CDR1 is SSHAT and CDR2 is FNYEAQ (reference sequence). As DNA, the CDR3 is TGTGCTAGCAGCTTAAGTCTTGGCTCCAAAGCTCCGGCAGATACGCAGTATTTT. Encoded protein: CASSLSLGSKAPADTQYF. Full variable domain (missing parts from reference TRBV7-7 and TRBJ2-3): GAGVSQSPRYKVTKRGQDVTLRCDPISSHATLYWYQQALGQGPEFLTYFNYEAQPDKSGLPSDRFSAERPEGSISTLTIQRTEQRDSAMYRCASSLSLGSKAPADTQYFGPGTRLTVL.